This record concerns one T cell receptor (beta chain) sequence. These data are taken from a study of blood T cell repertoires in COVID-19. Clones were sequenced by immunoSEQ multiplex PCR, and TCRdb holds only the in-frame ones, with some missing. The sample includes about 200,000 clones, 83% seen only once; the top ten take around 2.5%. This CDR3 has 15 residues. From germline, CDR1 is SGHTA and CDR2 FQGNSA. The V and J ends lost 5 bases and 7 bases, in that order; junction bases with no gene match: 9. The clonotype was recovered from a woman in her 40s with active or convalescent COVID-19. The sample consisted of peripheral blood. The V and J genes are TRBV7-2 and TRBJ1-5; 9 nucleotides line up with TRBD1. The CDR3 sequence is CASSLSRTGEQPQHF. The CDR3 coding sequence is TGTGCCAGCAGCCTTTCGAGGACAGGGGAACAGCCCCAGCATTTT.